This T cell receptor beta chain was observed in a study of T cells in Graves' hyperthyroidism and ophthalmopathy. Study in general: Any treatment followed the collection of peripheral blood at initial diagnosis.

The diagnoses drew upon clinical symptoms, serum thyroxine and TRAb, thyroid ultrasound and orbital computed tomography. This clonotype occurred a few times. Its cognate antigen is unknown. Whole-study results and caveats: Most thyroid-expanded clonotypes above 0.001 were also found in blood.

Trimming removed 6 bases from V and 0 bases from J; junction bases left unmatched: 10. This CDR3 has 17 residues. Germline CDR1 reads SGHTA; CDR2 reads FQGNSA. It was RNA transcripts that yielded the amplified TCR beta CDR3 regions. A first-round RT-PCR of the TCR CDR3 used the HTBI primer set. Each CDR3 protein is one row after TCRdb ran MiXCR on the multiplex PCR reads. The table shows about 560,000 distinct CDR3 sequences, with approximately 15% occurring only once. This chain joins TRBV7-2 and TRBJ2-1; 8 positions match TRBD2. The material sequenced was blood. This clonotype was sampled from a woman aged 18-30 years with Graves' hyperthyroidism. The CDR3 here is CASRGLAGTSSYNEQFF. CDR3 DNA sequence: TGTGCCAGCAGGGGTCTAGCGGGCACAAGCTCCTACAATGAGCAGTTCTTC.